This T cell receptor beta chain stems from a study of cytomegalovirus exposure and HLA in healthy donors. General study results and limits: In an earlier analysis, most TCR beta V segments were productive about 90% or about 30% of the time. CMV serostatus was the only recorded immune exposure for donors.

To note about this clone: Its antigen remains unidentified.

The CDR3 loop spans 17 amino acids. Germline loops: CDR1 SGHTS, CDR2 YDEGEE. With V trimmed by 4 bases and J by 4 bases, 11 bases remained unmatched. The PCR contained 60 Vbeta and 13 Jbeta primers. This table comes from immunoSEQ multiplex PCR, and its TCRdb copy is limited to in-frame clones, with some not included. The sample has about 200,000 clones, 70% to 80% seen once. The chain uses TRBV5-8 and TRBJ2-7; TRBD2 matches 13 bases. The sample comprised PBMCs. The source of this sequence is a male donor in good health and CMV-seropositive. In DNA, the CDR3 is TGTGCCAGCAGCCTCCCTATGACTAGCGGGAGGCGTTACGAGCAGTACTTC. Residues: CASSLPMTSGRRYEQYF. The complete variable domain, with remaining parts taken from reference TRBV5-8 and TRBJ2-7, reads EAGVTQSPTHLIKTRGQQATLRCSPISGHTSVYWYQQALGLGLQFLLWYDEGEERNRGNFPPRFSGRQFPNYSSELNVNALELEDSALYLCASSLPMTSGRRYEQYFGPGTRLTVT.